These T cell receptor beta chains were read from a single sample in a study of T cell changes during pregnancy in multiple sclerosis. Here immunoSEQ multiplex PCR was the method, and the copy in TCRdb shows in-frame clones only, minus some. The data show tens of thousands of clones, with 92% seen just once and 0.15% to 0.25% held by the top ten. Sample: CD4+ T cells from peripheral blood mononuclear cells, taken in the second trimester of pregnancy. The receptors come from a female donor with multiple sclerosis, enrolled in a pregnancy study. The CDR3 runs from the conserved cysteine through the conserved F or W. The order of the fields is V gene, D gene, clone size, J gene, CDR3 protein, CDR3 DNA. The D gene is left open where the match is weak. Only some rows state a clone size, as once, few, many or a class for expanded clones.

V: TRBV5-1; D: NA; size: NA; J: TRBJ2-5; CDR3: CASSLSGPRQETQYF; DNA: TGCGCCAGCAGCTTGTCAGGGCCCAGGCAAGAGACCCAGTACTTC
V: TRBV27; D: NA; size: NA; J: TRBJ1-2; CDR3: CASSTSTVGFGYTF; DNA: TGTGCCAGCAGTACCTCGACAGTTGGATTCGGCTACACCTTC
V: TRBV28; D: TRBD1; size: NA; J: TRBJ1-2; CDR3: CASSFGDRTYGYTF; DNA: TGTGCCAGCAGTTTCGGGGACAGGACCTATGGCTACACCTTC
V: TRBV7-8; D: NA; size: NA; J: TRBJ1-2; CDR3: CASSLSQGSGGYTF; DNA: TGTGCCAGCAGCTTAAGTCAGGGAAGTGGCGGCTACACCTTC
V: TRBV19; D: NA; size: NA; J: TRBJ1-5; CDR3: CASSTNRDSNQPQHF; DNA: TGTGCCAGTAGTACGAACAGGGATAGCAATCAGCCCCAGCATTTT
V: TRBV5-1; D: NA; size: NA; J: TRBJ2-3; CDR3: CASSFLVSVADTQYF; DNA: TGCGCCAGCAGCTTTTTAGTCAGCGTCGCAGATACGCAGTATTTT
V: TRBV5-1; D: NA; size: NA; J: TRBJ2-2; CDR3: CASSLAGSATGELFF; DNA: TGCGCCAGCAGCTTGGCGGGGTCTGCCACCGGGGAGCTGTTTTTT
V: TRBV5-1; D: NA; size: NA; J: TRBJ1-2; CDR3: CASSPNRVNGYTF; DNA: TGCGCCAGCAGCCCAAACAGGGTGAATGGCTACACCTTC
V: TRBV19; D: NA; size: once; J: TRBJ1-2; CDR3: CASSIPRQAQDGYTF; DNA: TGTGCCAGTAGTATACCCCGCCAGGCCCAGGATGGCTACACCTTC
V: TRBV7-6; D: NA; size: once; J: TRBJ1-4; CDR3: CASSLGSGVNVLGEKLFF; DNA: TGTGCCAGCAGCTTAGGATCGGGGGTTAATGTCTTGGGTGAAAAACTGTTTTTT
V: TRBV7-9; D: TRBD2; size: once; J: TRBJ2-1; CDR3: CASSLGGGSNEQFF; DNA: TGTGCCAGCAGCTTAGGAGGCGGGAGTAATGAGCAGTTCTTC
V: TRBV6-5; D: NA; size: once; J: TRBJ1-2; CDR3: CASRDSTANYGYTF; DNA: TGTGCCAGCAGGGATTCGACAGCGAACTATGGCTACACCTTC
V: TRBV29-1; D: NA; size: NA; J: TRBJ1-2; CDR3: CSVEVGPGEGYGYTF; DNA: TGCAGCGTTGAAGTTGGTCCGGGGGAGGGCTATGGCTACACCTTC
V: TRBV11-2; D: TRBD1; size: NA; J: TRBJ2-7; CDR3: CASSYRDRGGEQYF; DNA: TGTGCCAGCAGCTACCGGGACAGGGGAGGCGAGCAGTACTTC
V: TRBV28; D: TRBD2; size: NA; J: TRBJ2-1; CDR3: CASSEAGVRNEQFF; DNA: TGTGCCAGCAGCGAGGCGGGAGTGAGGAATGAGCAGTTCTTC
V: TRBV11-2; D: NA; size: NA; J: TRBJ2-4; CDR3: CASSPRVASNIQYF; DNA: TGTGCCAGCAGCCCCAGGGTGGCTTCAAACATTCAGTACTTC
V: TRBV19; D: TRBD2; size: NA; J: TRBJ2-3; CDR3: CASSASTSGGANTQYF; DNA: TGTGCCAGTAGTGCCTCGACTAGCGGGGGGGCAAATACGCAGTATTTT
V: TRBV5-1; D: NA; size: few; J: TRBJ1-1; CDR3: CASSLDSGGRPSAFF; DNA: TGCGCCAGCAGCTTGGACAGCGGGGGGCGACCAAGTGCATTCTTT
V: TRBV2; D: NA; size: NA; J: TRBJ1-4; CDR3: CASRLDSLNEKLFF; DNA: TGTGCCAGCAGACTGGACAGCCTTAATGAAAAACTGTTTTTT
V: TRBV19; D: TRBD1; size: once; J: TRBJ1-1; CDR3: CASTDRGLATEAFF; DNA: TGTGCCAGTACTGACAGGGGGCTGGCCACTGAAGCTTTCTTT
V: TRBV30; D: TRBD1; size: NA; J: TRBJ1-1; CDR3: CAWRPRTGGGSYTEAFF; DNA: TGTGCCTGGAGGCCCAGGACAGGGGGAGGTAGTTACACTGAAGCTTTCTTT
V: TRBV18; D: NA; size: once; J: TRBJ1-3; CDR3: CASSPPNTAQRAPSGNTIYF; DNA: TGTGCCAGCTCACCACCGAACACAGCTCAACGAGCCCCCTCTGGAAACACCATATATTTT
V: TRBV10-1; D: TRBD2; size: NA; J: TRBJ2-7; CDR3: CASSEGTRGEQYF; DNA: TGCGCCAGCAGTGAAGGGACTAGGGGTGAGCAGTACTTC
V: TRBV9; D: NA; size: few; J: TRBJ1-5; CDR3: CASSGTGNGNQPQHF; DNA: TGTGCCAGCAGCGGAACAGGGAACGGCAATCAGCCCCAGCATTTT
V: TRBV5-1; D: NA; size: NA; J: TRBJ2-3; CDR3: CASSSNTDTQYF; DNA: TGCGCCAGCAGCTCAAACACAGATACGCAGTATTTT
V: TRBV6-1; D: NA; size: NA; J: TRBJ1-5; CDR3: CASSEGRSLGPQHF; DNA: TGTGCCAGCAGTGAGGGGAGAAGCCTGGGGCCCCAGCATTTT
V: TRBV18; D: TRBD2; size: few; J: TRBJ2-2; CDR3: CASSPRRTSGGPNTGELFF; DNA: TGTGCCAGCTCACCTCGGAGAACTAGCGGGGGGCCGAACACCGGGGAGCTGTTTTTT
V: TRBV5-1; D: NA; size: NA; J: TRBJ1-1; CDR3: CASSLEGPNTEAFF; DNA: TGCGCCAGCAGTCTGGAGGGGCCCAACACTGAAGCTTTCTTT
V: TRBV6-6; D: NA; size: NA; J: TRBJ1-5; CDR3: CASSFGQTQPQHF; DNA: TGTGCCAGCAGTTTCGGACAGACCCAGCCCCAGCATTTT
V: TRBV29-1; D: TRBD2; size: NA; J: TRBJ2-1; CDR3: CSVELAISYNEQFF; DNA: TGCAGCGTGGAACTAGCGATCTCTTACAATGAGCAGTTCTTC
V: TRBV7-6; D: TRBD1; size: once; J: TRBJ2-7; CDR3: CASSSTGVPYEQYF; DNA: TGTGCCAGCAGCTCGACAGGGGTCCCCTACGAGCAGTACTTC
V: TRBV30; D: NA; size: NA; J: TRBJ2-5; CDR3: CAWSGGHLQETQYF; DNA: TGTGCCTGGAGTGGCGGGCACCTCCAAGAGACCCAGTACTTC
V: TRBV29-1; D: NA; size: once; J: TRBJ2-6; CDR3: CSVSGGGANVLTF; DNA: TGCAGCGTCAGTGGTGGTGGGGCCAACGTCCTGACTTTC
V: TRBV30; D: TRBD1; size: NA; J: TRBJ1-5; CDR3: CAWGGQGAQPQHF; DNA: TGTGCCTGGGGGGGACAGGGGGCTCAGCCCCAGCATTTT
V: TRBV19; D: TRBD1; size: once; J: TRBJ2-1; CDR3: CASAASGTGNNEQFF; DNA: TGTGCCAGTGCCGCTTCCGGGACAGGGAACAATGAGCAGTTCTTC
V: TRBV5-4; D: NA; size: NA; J: TRBJ1-4; CDR3: CASSRSAGGTEKLFF; DNA: TGTGCCAGCAGTCGATCGGCTGGCGGTACCGAAAAACTGTTTTTT
V: TRBV5-1; D: NA; size: NA; J: TRBJ2-4; CDR3: CASSLARDIMSIQYF; DNA: TGCGCCAGCAGCTTGGCCCGGGACATAATGAGCATTCAGTACTTC
V: TRBV6-5; D: TRBD2; size: NA; J: TRBJ2-3; CDR3: CASSSRGGHADTQYF; DNA: TGTGCCAGCAGTTCGCGGGGGGGCCACGCAGATACGCAGTATTTT
V: TRBV7-2; D: TRBD1; size: NA; J: TRBJ2-1; CDR3: CASSLDGTGGNNEQFF; DNA: TGTGCCAGCAGCTTAGATGGGACAGGGGGCAACAATGAGCAGTTCTTC
V: TRBV27; D: NA; size: NA; J: TRBJ2-2; CDR3: CASRIPFWRESHANTGELFF; DNA: TGTGCCAGCCGTATCCCATTTTGGAGGGAGTCTCACGCGAACACCGGGGAGCTGTTTTTT
V: TRBV5-6; D: NA; size: NA; J: TRBJ2-7; CDR3: CASSFAPPSSRYEQYF; DNA: TGTGCCAGCAGCTTCGCCCCGCCTAGCTCCCGCTACGAGCAGTACTTC
V: TRBV14; D: NA; size: NA; J: TRBJ1-4; CDR3: CASSPTRAGNEKLFF; DNA: TGTGCCAGCAGCCCCACCCGGGCGGGTAATGAAAAACTGTTTTTT
V: TRBV7-2; D: NA; size: NA; J: TRBJ1-6; CDR3: CASSLVGEPISKSPLHF; DNA: TGTGCCAGCAGCTTAGTCGGGGAGCCAATCTCTAAATCACCCCTCCACTTT
V: TRBV5-1; D: NA; size: NA; J: TRBJ2-3; CDR3: CASSLRTPGDTQYF; DNA: TGCGCCAGCAGCTTGAGGACCCCGGGGGATACGCAGTATTTT
V: TRBV7-8; D: NA; size: NA; J: TRBJ1-1; CDR3: CASSLDGGNGAEAFF; DNA: TGTGCCAGCAGCTTAGACGGCGGGAACGGGGCTGAAGCTTTCTTT
V: TRBV21-1; D: NA; size: NA; J: TRBJ1-1; CDR3: CASTVSTEAFF; DNA: TGTGCCAGCACGGTGAGCACTGAAGCTTTCTTT
V: TRBV6-6; D: NA; size: NA; J: TRBJ1-1; CDR3: CASSYTQGFTEAFF; DNA: TGTGCCAGCAGTTACACACAGGGCTTCACTGAAGCTTTCTTT
V: TRBV7-2; D: NA; size: NA; J: TRBJ1-2; CDR3: CASSLGASINYGYTF; DNA: TGTGCCAGCAGCTTAGGGGCCAGCATAAACTATGGCTACACCTTC
V: TRBV10-3; D: TRBD1; size: once; J: TRBJ1-6; CDR3: CATSTGGGLEGSLHF; DNA: TGTGCCACCAGCACAGGGGGCGGTTTGGAAGGATCCCTCCACTTT
V: TRBV28; D: NA; size: NA; J: TRBJ2-7; CDR3: CASSPPAGVSSEQYF; DNA: TGTGCCAGCAGTCCGCCGGCAGGCGTTAGTTCCGAGCAGTACTTC
V: TRBV5-1; D: TRBD1; size: NA; J: TRBJ1-5; CDR3: CASSLSTGDQPQHF; DNA: TGCGCCAGCAGCCTGTCGACAGGGGATCAGCCCCAGCATTTT
V: TRBV5-8; D: TRBD1; size: NA; J: TRBJ1-2; CDR3: CASSPWTGNYGYTF; DNA: TGTGCCAGCAGCCCATGGACAGGGAACTATGGCTACACCTTC
V: TRBV19; D: TRBD1; size: NA; J: TRBJ1-2; CDR3: CASSQGGYGYTF; DNA: TGTGCCAGTAGTCAGGGGGGCTATGGCTACACCTTC